This paragraph reports one T cell receptor (beta chain). Its antigen is as yet unknown. Time point meaning: blood 2 weeks post-SBRT. Treatment given: 15 Gy SBRT to primary tumor, nephrectomy 4 weeks later. Clones were read by immunoSEQ multiplex PCR, and TCRdb kept only the in-frame ones, dropping some. The profile shows 45,000 to 55,000 clones, more than 80% of them singletons. The data were taken from a study of radiation and T cells in renal cell carcinoma. Study results and caveats: Baseline intratumoral clonotype presence is unknown without pretreatment biopsies.

The V and J ends lost 6 bases and 3 bases respectively, with 8 bases between them. CDR1 is LNHNV, CDR2 YYDKDF, per germline (reference sequence). This CDR3 contains 13 residues. The sequence derives from a woman in her seventies with renal cell carcinoma. The rearrangement uses TRBV15 and TRBJ1-4; D is uncertain. The sequenced sample was blood, obtained from a patient whose treatment included radiotherapy and nephrectomy. The CDR3 reads CATRKVPNEKLFF. CDR3 bases: TGTGCCACCAGAAAGGTACCTAATGAAAAACTGTTTTTT.